The clone carrying this TCR beta chain was seen a handful of times. The source of the sample is a study of blood T cell repertoires in COVID-19. Original analysis: Nucleated cell counts were estimated from reference gene primer amplification. Sequenced by immunoSEQ multiplex PCR; TCRdb stores in-frame clones only, minus some. V and J calls and clone size are copied from that table; D and trimming were computed from the DNA. The sample has approximately 330,000 clones; 87% are singletons. Seattle cases were enrolled at active infection and followed longitudinally. Material: peripheral blood. The sequence was obtained from a man younger than 45 with COVID-19, enrolled during active disease.

The CDR3 loop reads CASSSSPGQRNEKLFF. The CDR3, as DNA: TGTGCCAGCAGCTCATCCCCGGGACAGCGGAATGAAAAACTGTTTTTT. The chain uses TRBV7-6 and TRBJ1-4; 7 bases are a match to TRBD1. This CDR3 contains 16 residues. The trim removed 4 bases at V and 5 bases at J, leaving 10 bases unmatched. In germline, CDR1 is SGHVS, CDR2 FNYEAQ.